The 3 T cell receptor beta chains below were found in one sample sequenced in a study of shared clonotypes between healthy human individuals. TCRdb's copy holds only in-frame clones and misses some; the assay was immunoSEQ multiplex PCR. The data show about 1 million clones, more than 75% seen once. The sample was memory CD4+ T cells from PBMCs. Subset given: CD45RA-negative fraction. The receptors originated from a man younger than 35 in good health. Some clones in this sample may be carry-over from other donors' samples.

This clone showed up just once. The chain is built from TRBV6-1 and TRBJ2-4; possibly TRBD2 for D (6 bases). The V gene lost 4 bases and the J gene lost 2 bases, with 18 bases spanning the gap. CDR1 MNHNS and CDR2 SASEGT come from the germline V gene. The CDR3 is 17 amino acids. Written as DNA, the CDR3 is TGTGCCAGCAGTGGGGGACCCGGCCTAGCGACCAAAAACATTCAGTACTTC. It is translated as CASSGGPGLATKNIQYF.

This chain joins TRBV29-1 and TRBJ2-1; no clear D gene. The V end lost 6 bases, the J end lost 0 bases, and 18 bases lay between the germline ends. Germline loops: CDR1 SQVTM, CDR2 ANQGSEA. The length of the CDR3 is 16 residues. CDR3 in DNA: TGCAGCGTCGGCCCTTATATGCCAAGCTCCTACAATGAGCAGTTCTTC. Amino acid sequence: CSVGPYMPSSYNEQFF.

This clone was observed a single time. The V and J genes are TRBV18 and TRBJ1-3; 8 bases are shared with TRBD1. V lost 3 bases to trimming and J lost 3 bases; unmatched junction nucleotides: 4. The CDR3 is 15 amino acids. CDR1 KGHSH and CDR2 LQKENI come from the germline V gene. For the CDR3, the DNA is TGTGCCAGCTCACCGCCAGGGGGCCGTGGAAACACCATATATTTT. Protein sequence: CASSPPGGRGNTIYF.